The 10 T cell receptor beta chains reported below all come from one sample, sequenced in a study of CD8 T cells in ankylosing spondylitis. Study results and limitations: One TCR beta motif, made up of roughly 8 highly homologous variants, appeared characteristic of ankylosing spondylitis blood.

MiXCR, applied by TCRdb to the 5' RACE reads, yields one record per CDR3 protein. The table includes about 460,000 distinct CDR3 sequences, 5.3% detected once. Antigen specificity for these receptors is unknown. The sample consisted of blood, either unsorted or a sorted T cell fraction (not recorded which). Receptors originate from a male donor with ankylosing spondylitis.

There are many counts of this clonotype. The V gene is TRBV4-3, the J gene TRBJ1-5; 8 nucleotides align to TRBD1. This CDR3 contains 15 residues. Trimming took 1 base from V and 4 from J; bases not matched to a gene: 3. Germline V CDR1 and CDR2: LGHNA, YSLEER. CDR3 nucleotides: TGCGCCAGCAGCCAAGGGACAGGGCTTAATCAGCCCCAGCATTTT. Its protein is CASSQGTGLNQPQHF.

This clonotype was seen at least ten times. This chain connects TRBV20-1 to TRBJ1-1; D ambiguous. The V end lost 3 bases, the J end lost 6 bases, and 11 bases lay between the germline ends. CDR1 is DFQATT and CDR2 is SNEGSKA in the germline V gene (reference sequence). The CDR3 loop spans 12 amino acids. The CDR3 nucleotides read TGCAGTGCTAGGGAGGGAGGACCTGAAGCTTTCTTT. Protein: CSAREGGPEAFF.

This clonotype was observed many times. The CDR3 DNA reads TGTGCCAGCAGCCGACCAAGCGGGAACACTGAAGCTTTCTTT. This gives the protein CASSRPSGNTEAFF. This chain links TRBV9 with TRBJ1-1; no reliable D call. The CDR3 is made up of 14 amino acids. V dropped 4 bases and J dropped 1 base, with 11 bases sitting between them. The V gene's germline CDR1 is SGDLS and CDR2 YYNGEE.

This clonotype occurred many times. The chain joins TRBV20-1 to TRBJ2-1; TRBD1 matches at 10 bases. V gave up 3 bases and J gave up 6 bases; unmatched junction bases: 11. In germline, CDR1 is DFQATT, CDR2 SNEGSKA (reference sequence). The CDR3 sequence is 16 residues long. The CDR3 reads CSARGDRGQRGNEQFF. The CDR3 DNA follows: TGCAGTGCTAGGGGAGACAGGGGGCAAAGAGGCAATGAGCAGTTCTTC.

The chain recombines TRBV12-3 or TRBV12-4 with TRBJ2-6; no clear D. Between the trimmed V and J ends, which lost 6 bases and 1 base, there was a span of 13 bases. This CDR3 has 16 amino acids. CDR3 sequence (DNA): TGTGCCAGCAGCCCAATCCAATTTTCTGGGGCCAACGTCCTGACTTTC. It encodes CASSPIQFSGANVLTF.

This clonotype has ten or more counts. This chain connects TRBV9 to TRBJ1-1; weak D call: TRBD1 (6 bases). The V end was cut by 6 bases, the J end by 3 bases, with 18 bases between. CDR3 length equals 15 residues. Germline V gene data show CDR1 as SGDLS and CDR2 as YYNGEE. The CDR3 DNA follows: TGTGCCAGCATGTCAGGGGATCCGTGGGACACTGAAGCTTTCTTT. Translating gives CASMSGDPWDTEAFF.

This clonotype was seen at least ten times. The chain has TRBV20-1 and TRBJ1-2; the D is unclear. The V end lost 0 bases, the J end lost 0 bases, and 14 bases lay between the germline ends. Looked up from germline, CDR1 is DFQATT and CDR2 is SNEGSKA (reference sequence). The CDR3 extends over 16 amino acids. The CDR3 coding sequence is TGCAGTGCTAGAGATCGGGTTGGGGAACCTAACTATGGCTACACCTTC. Translation: CSARDRVGEPNYGYTF.

This rearrangement joins TRBV20-1 to TRBJ1-2; TRBD1 matches at 7 bases. The V segment lost 0 bases and the J segment 3 bases; nucleotides outside the gene matches: 4. Per germline, CDR1 DFQATT and CDR2 SNEGSKA (reference sequence). The CDR3 runs to 14 residues. The CDR3 bases are TGCAGTGCTAGAGATGACAGGGCCCACTATGGCTACACCTTC. The encoded protein is CSARDDRAHYGYTF.

This clonotype was found a few times. V gene TRBV6-1 combines with J gene TRBJ2-7; possible D gene TRBD2, 6 bases. Per germline, CDR1 MNHNS and CDR2 SASEGT. Trimming cost V 8 bases and J 0 bases, with 11 bases left between them. This CDR3 is built from 13 residues. The CDR3 region is CASGDWRSYEQYF. The DNA for the CDR3 is TGTGCCAGCGGGGACTGGCGCTCCTACGAGCAGTACTTC.

This clonotype came up a few times. The gene calls are TRBV27 and TRBJ2-7; D unclear. Trimming cost V 2 bases and J 7 bases, with 15 bases left between them. The CDR3 covers 14 residues. Germline CDR1 and CDR2: MNHEY and SMNVEV (reference sequence). CDR3 DNA sequence: TGTGCCAGCAGTTTAGTCGATCCCACGCGTGAGCAGTACTTC. Translating it yields CASSLVDPTREQYF.